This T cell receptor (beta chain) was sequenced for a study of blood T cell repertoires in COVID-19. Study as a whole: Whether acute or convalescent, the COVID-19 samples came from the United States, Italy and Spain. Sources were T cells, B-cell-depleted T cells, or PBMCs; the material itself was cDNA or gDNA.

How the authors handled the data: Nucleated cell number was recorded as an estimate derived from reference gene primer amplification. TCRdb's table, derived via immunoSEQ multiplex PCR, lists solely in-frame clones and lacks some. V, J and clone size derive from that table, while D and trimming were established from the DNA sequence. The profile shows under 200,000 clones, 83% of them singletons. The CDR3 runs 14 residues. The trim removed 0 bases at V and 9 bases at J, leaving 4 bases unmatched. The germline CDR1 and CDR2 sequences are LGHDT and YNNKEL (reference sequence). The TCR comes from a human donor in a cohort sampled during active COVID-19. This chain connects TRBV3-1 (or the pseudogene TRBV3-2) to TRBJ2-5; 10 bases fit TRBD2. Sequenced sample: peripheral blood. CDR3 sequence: CASSQDASGSSQYF. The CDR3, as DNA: TGTGCCAGCAGCCAAGACGCTAGCGGGAGCTCCCAGTACTTC.